This TCR beta chain was obtained from a study of PD-1 and CTLA-4 blockade in melanoma. The assay was immunoSEQ multiplex PCR, and TCRdb's table has in-frame clones only and misses some. The sample contains around 31,000 clones, about 85% of which appear only once. The V end lost 4 bases, the J end lost 3 bases, and 13 bases lay between the germline ends. CDR3 length equals 15 residues. Germline lookup yields CDR1 MGHRA and CDR2 YSYEKL. The sequence was obtained from a human donor with melanoma. The input for sequencing was CD8+ T cells from peripheral blood, taken from a patient given anti-PD-1 treatment. V and J are TRBV4-1 and TRBJ2-1; maybe TRBD1 (5 bases). The CDR3 DNA reads as TGCGCCAGCAGCCCTCTCCAGACAGACTACAATGAGCAGTTCTTC. As protein: CASSPLQTDYNEQFF.